This TCR beta chain was sequenced for a study of T cells after yellow fever vaccination (dated by TCRdb to between 2018 and 2021). In the study overall: Libraries from fractions with low cell numbers were prepared with the SMART-Seq v4 Ultra Low Input RNA kit. Two healthy male donors, one aged 18 to 29 and one aged 30 to 39 years, were included in the cohort. To follow T-cell clones before and after both primary and booster YFV17D yellow fever vaccination, bulk TCR alpha and beta repertoires underwent longitudinal sequencing. Bulk PBMC replicates and cell subsets were isolated from blood drawn at multiple timepoints before and after both primary and secondary immunization.

This clonotype was seen ten or more times. This receptor's antigen is unknown. The record has no base qualities; no much larger clone is one base away. TCR cDNA was made using 5'RACE template switching, a step that added a universal primer site and unique molecular identifiers. cDNA synthesis was primed from both the TCR alpha and TCR beta constant segments. Library amplification used two PCR steps, and the second PCR step added sample barcodes and sequencing adapters. Sequencing of libraries was performed on Illumina HiSeq 2500 (2x100 bp) or NovaSeq (2x150 bp). On the study's bioinformatics: MIGEC was used to demultiplex reads and collapse the reads into UMI consensus sequences, and MiXCR was used for V(D)J alignment. Vaccine-responding clonotypes were defined with edgeR using replicate PBMC samples, requiring FDR below 0.01 and a log2 fold change above 5 up to day 15. Bulk clonotypes were assigned CD4 or CD8 identity according to which sequenced CD4 or CD8 repertoire held them at higher abundance. TCRdb handled the public reads itself, with Q25 trimming in fastp and clone calling in MiXCR, and kept productive beta chains. Rows merge per CDR3 protein into single entries with the most common DNA and genes. The V and J calls come from TCRdb's annotation, not from the publication. For this sample the table gives hundreds of thousands of distinct CDR3 sequences, of which 13% were detected only once. In total, the top ten clones hold 11% to 15% of the sample.

Results the study describes overall, beyond this receptor: Most clones expanded after primary vaccination were re-detected after the booster (almost 98% of CD4 and more than 70% of CD8), suggesting broad memory maintenance. Because only a couple of donors were included in the study, the extent to which the findings can be generalized is limited. A small share of clonotypes was detected in both CD4 and CD8 compartments, with the overlap likely arising from convergent recombination. Compared with the primary T-cell response, the secondary T-cell response was faster but weaker, reaching its peak on day 5 rather than on day 15. Computational filtering was needed because FACS-sorted repertoires could contain abundant contaminating clonotypes from the bulk population.

This specimen's treatment or condition label, per the study, means: live attenuated yellow fever vaccine strain. At each blood-draw timepoint, two biological replicates of bulk PBMCs were collected. PBMCs were isolated from peripheral blood using a standard Ficoll-Paque protocol. TriZol was used to extract RNA from bulk PBMCs, CD4 and CD8 fractions, and dextramer-positive and dextramer-negative fractions. From a lookup of the germline V gene, CDR1 and CDR2 are SGHTA and FQGNSA. Trimming at the junction amounts to 1 base on V and 0 bases on J, and the germline ends lie 7 bases apart. The CDR3 contains 14 residues, cysteine and phenylalanine counted. CDR3 DNA only is kept here, 42 bases in frame from base 1.

The sequence was collected from a man younger than 45 who received the YFV17D yellow fever vaccine. This chain is built from TRBV7-2 and TRBJ2-7; no D segment can be confidently identified. Sequencing used PBMCs, obtained on the day of the yellow fever booster vaccination. The DNA sequence follows: TGTGCCAGCAGCTTAGGGCGGAGCTCCTACGAGCAGTACTTC. This yields the protein CASSLGRSSYEQYF.